The text below deals with one T cell receptor beta chain. Its antigen is not identified. 5'RACE template switching produced TCR cDNA carrying a universal primer site and UMIs. Using its own MiXCR run on the 5' RACE reads, TCRdb lists one record per CDR3 protein. The data hold 150,000 to 200,000 distinct CDR3 sequences, with 7% to 10% observed a single time. The sample belongs to a study of T cells after yellow fever vaccination. Findings and caveats of the study: Among all clonotypes, a small share was observed in both CD4 and CD8 compartments.

The ends were cut back, 2 bases at V and 0 bases at J, with 16 bases in the middle. CDR1 and CDR2 (germline): MGHRA, YSYEKL. This CDR3 region has 17 residues. The gene calls are TRBV4-1 and TRBJ2-5, with D tentatively TRBD1 (5 bases). Source: CD8+ T cells sorted from PBMCs, taken 45 days after the yellow fever booster vaccination. The sequence came from a young man who received the YFV17D yellow fever vaccine. CDR3 loop: CASSQTRTGRDQETQYF. Here the CDR3 DNA reads TGCGCCAGCAGCCAAACCAGAACAGGACGGGACCAAGAGACCCAGTACTTC.